What follows is one T cell receptor beta chain and its context. Antigen specificity is unknown. In the PCR, 60 Vbeta and 13 Jbeta primers were used. Generated by immunoSEQ multiplex PCR, the TCRdb table keeps only in-frame clones and is missing some. The top ten hold approximately 11% of the sample, which has about 98,000 clones, over 70% seen once. This entry comes from a study of cytomegalovirus exposure and HLA in healthy donors. Study context: Unique TCR beta sequences numbering approximately 120 million came from around 180 million T cells in an earlier analysis. Genetic ancestry analysis placed over 65% of the approximately 390 donors that were genotyped in the Caucasian-associated cluster. General study findings and limits: CMV serostatus was the sole immune exposure data available.

The TCR was taken from a man younger than 35 in good health and CMV-seropositive. Sequenced input: PBMCs.

As DNA, the CDR3 is TGTGCCAGCAGCACCGGGACAGTGATTTTCTACGAGCAGTACTTC. This codes for CASSTGTVIFYEQYF. The chain uses TRBV6-1 and TRBJ2-5, with TRBD1 matching 7 bases. Matching the DNA end better, TRBJ2-7 makes the J call doubtful. The CDR3 covers 15 residues. CDR1 is MNHNS and CDR2 is SASEGT in the germline V gene.